These 26 T cell receptor beta chains share one sample of origin, sequenced in a study of shared clonotypes between healthy human individuals. Here immunoSEQ multiplex PCR was the method, and the copy in TCRdb shows in-frame clones only, minus some. The sample has over 2 million clones; 80% to 95% are singletons. Sequenced input: naive CD4+ T cells from PBMCs. Subset of the sample: CD45RA+ positively selected. Receptor source: a man aged 18 to 29 in good health. Some clones in this sample may be carry-over from other donors' samples.

The rearrangement joins TRBV10-2 to TRBJ2-1, with 10 bases lining up with TRBD2. Germline V gives CDR1 WSHSY, CDR2 SAAADI. After removal of 6 bases from V and 9 bases from J, the junction contained 5 bases not matched to a gene. The CDR3 consists of 13 residues. CDR3 sequence: CASRLAGTVEQFF. The CDR3 region has the DNA TGCGCCAGCAGACTAGCGGGAACGGTTGAGCAGTTCTTC.

For the CDR3, the DNA is TGTGCCAGCAGTCGCGCGGCCATGAACACTGAAGCTTTCTTT. Its protein product is CASSRAAMNTEAFF. This chain joins TRBV27 and TRBJ1-1; no firm D call. This CDR3 is built from 14 residues. The germline gives CDR1 MNHEY, CDR2 SMNVEV (reference sequence). The germline V and J ends were trimmed by 5 bases and 0 bases, with 10 bases remaining between them.

The J gene is TRBJ2-7, the V gene TRBV5-4; D is possibly TRBD2 (5 bases). The CDR3 is made up of 17 amino acids. With 0 bases removed from V and 2 bases from J, the gap between germline ends came to 18 bases. In germline, CDR1 is SGHNT, CDR2 YYREEE (reference sequence). The CDR3: CASSLVAGGPKAYEQYF. CDR3 sequence (DNA): TGTGCCAGCAGCTTGGTGGCAGGAGGCCCAAAAGCCTACGAGCAGTACTTC. Filled out from reference TRBV5-4 and TRBJ2-7, the complete variable domain reads ETGVTQSPTHLIKTRGQQVTLRCSSQSGHNTVSWYQQALGQGPQFIFQYYREEENGRGNFPPRFSGLQFPNYSSELNVNALELDDSALYLCASSLVAGGPKAYEQYFGPGTRLTVT.

The chain recombines TRBV28 with TRBJ2-4; D perhaps matches TRBD1 (6 bases). The germline CDR1 and CDR2 sequences are MDHEN and SYDVKM. The CDR3 runs to 17 residues. V shed 5 bases and J shed 1 base, with 18 bases lying between them. DNA of the CDR3: TGTGCCAGCAGTGTTAGCCAGGGGAAGGGGGCCAAAAACATTCAGTACTTC. It is translated as CASSVSQGKGAKNIQYF.

The rearrangement uses TRBV18 and TRBJ1-2; tentatively, D is TRBD1 (5 bases). CDR3 size: 15 residues. Germline CDR1 and CDR2: KGHSH and LQKENI. Trimming shortened V by 3 bases and J by 4 bases, and 15 bases separated the two germline ends. CDR3 amino acids: CASSPSAGSAYGYTF. The CDR3 DNA reads as TGTGCCAGCTCACCCTCGGCAGGGTCGGCCTATGGCTACACCTTC.

The rearrangement joins TRBV6-6 to TRBJ2-2; D unclear. The CDR3 runs to 16 residues. Germline values: CDR1 MNHNY, CDR2 SVGAGI (reference sequence). Trimming shortened V by 6 bases and J by 0 bases, and 14 bases separated the two germline ends. CDR3 DNA: TGTGCCAGCAGATCCCGACCCACCACGAACACCGGGGAGCTGTTTTTT. Translating it yields CASRSRPTTNTGELFF.

The CDR3 DNA is TGTGCCACCCAGACCGTGACAGGGCCCGATCAGCCCCAGCATTTT. Its translation: CATQTVTGPDQPQHF. V is TRBV6-4 and J is TRBJ1-5, with 7 nucleotides matching TRBD1. V lost 10 bases to trimming and J lost 5 bases; unmatched junction nucleotides: 14. The CDR3 loop spans 15 amino acids. The germline CDR1 and CDR2 sequences are MRHNA and SNTAGT.

The chain joins TRBV9 to TRBJ2-2, with 8 bases aligning to TRBD2. The germline gives CDR1 SGDLS, CDR2 YYNGEE. J lost 2 bases, V lost 4 bases, and 10 bases had no gene match. The CDR3 is 17 amino acids. CDR3 region: CASSPRPGTRNTGELFF. The CDR3 DNA sequence: TGTGCCAGCAGCCCTAGGCCCGGGACTAGAAACACCGGGGAGCTGTTTTTT.

V is TRBV5-4 and J is TRBJ2-7, with 12 bases identical to TRBD2. Germline values: CDR1 SGHNT, CDR2 YYREEE (reference sequence). The ends lost 4 bases at V and 0 bases at J; junction bases unmatched: 5. The CDR3 consists of 16 residues. CDR3: CASSTRTSGDSYEQYF. CDR3 in DNA: TGTGCCAGCAGCACCCGGACTAGCGGGGACTCCTACGAGCAGTACTTC.

This chain connects TRBV5-4 to TRBJ1-1; no clear D. The CDR3 runs to 12 residues. Trimming removed 0 bases from V and 7 bases from J, with 7 bases in between. Germline V gene sequence: CDR1 SGHNT, CDR2 YYREEE (reference sequence). The CDR3 nucleotides read TGTGCCAGCAGCTTGGTGGAGGGTGAAGCTTTCTTT. Translated, it gives CASSLVEGEAFF.

V gene TRBV7-8 combines with J gene TRBJ1-1; D gene uncertain. This CDR3 spans 13 amino acids. V lost 0 bases, J lost 3 bases, and 5 bases lay in between. Germline V gene lookup returns CDR1 SGHVS and CDR2 FQNEAQ. For the CDR3, the DNA is TGTGCCAGCAGCTTAGCGGGGTACACTGAAGCTTTCTTT. Translated, it gives CASSLAGYTEAFF.

The chain links TRBV5-1 to TRBJ1-5; 7 positions agree with TRBD1. Looked up from germline, CDR1 is SGHRS and CDR2 is YFSETQ. The V gene end was trimmed by 1 base and the J gene end by 6 bases; junction bases not matched to a gene: 7. The CDR3 spans 15 residues. CDR3 sequence reads: CASSLMAGGSQPQHF. The DNA of the CDR3 is TGCGCCAGCAGCTTGATGGCAGGGGGGTCTCAGCCCCAGCATTTT.

The J gene is TRBJ1-2, the V gene TRBV7-2, with D maybe TRBD1 (5 bases). The CDR3 consists of 14 residues. CDR1 is SGHTA and CDR2 is FQGNSA in the germline V gene. V lost 3 bases and J 3 bases, leaving 11 bases between the germline ends. CDR3 bases: TGTGCCAGCAGCTTTACAGGCGGCTACTATGGCTACACCTTC. Residues: CASSFTGGYYGYTF.

This clone was detected a few times. The J gene is TRBJ1-1, the V gene TRBV5-4; D remains ambiguous. CDR1 SGHNT and CDR2 YYREEE come from the germline V gene (reference sequence). With 2 bases removed from V and 2 bases from J, the gap between germline ends came to 13 bases. This CDR3 region has 15 residues. The DNA for the CDR3 is TGTGCCAGCAGCTTCCTGCCCTTACGAAACACTGAAGCTTTCTTT. Its protein is CASSFLPLRNTEAFF.

This chain connects TRBV6-5 to TRBJ2-1, with D perhaps TRBD2 (6 bases). The germline gives CDR1 MNHEY, CDR2 SVGAGI. V lost 2 bases to trimming and J lost 9 bases, with 14 bases between them. The CDR3 loop spans 14 amino acids. This CDR3 is CASSYAGLSGEQFF. CDR3 nucleotide sequence: TGTGCCAGCAGTTACGCCGGACTATCCGGTGAGCAGTTCTTC.

The chain employs TRBV13 and TRBJ2-3; TRBD2 might be the D (5 bases). The germline V gene has CDR1 PRHDT and CDR2 FYEKMQ (reference sequence). Trimming cost V 2 bases and J 4 bases, with 10 bases left between them. This CDR3 region has 14 residues. The DNA for the CDR3 is TGTGCCAGCAGCTTAATGGTGGGAGCAGATACGCAGTATTTT. Protein product: CASSLMVGADTQYF.

J is TRBJ2-5 and V is TRBV7-7; the match to TRBD2 covers 8 bases. Trimming at V came to 5 bases and at J to 5 bases, leaving 10 bases not matched to a gene. Germline V lookup: CDR1 SSHAT, CDR2 FNYEAQ (reference sequence). The CDR3 is 15 amino acids. The DNA for the CDR3 is TGTGCCAGCAGCCTCCGCGGGGGGTCTGGGGAGACCCAGTACTTC. Translated, it gives CASSLRGGSGETQYF.

This chain uses TRBV5-1 with TRBJ2-7; no definite D call. Trimming cost V 0 bases and J 3 bases, with 10 bases left between them. Germline-derived CDR1 and CDR2 are SGHRS and YFSETQ. The CDR3 totals 14 residues. CDR3 residues: CASSLDTADYEQYF. Written as DNA, the CDR3 is TGCGCCAGCAGCTTGGACACGGCGGACTACGAGCAGTACTTC. The full variable domain, its missing parts supplied by reference TRBV5-1 and TRBJ2-7, is KAGVTQTPRYLIKTRGQQVTLSCSPISGHRSVSWYQQTPGQGLQFLFEYFSETQRNKGNFPGRFSGRQFSNSRSEMNVSTLELGDSALYLCASSLDTADYEQYFGPGTRLTVT.

This chain joins TRBV7-2 and TRBJ2-7; D is perhaps TRBD2 (6 bases). Looked up from germline, CDR1 is SGHTA and CDR2 is FQGNSA. The CDR3 extends over 13 amino acids. V dropped 5 bases and J dropped 1 base, with 9 bases sitting between them. The CDR3 DNA reads TGTGCCAGCAGCCGGGACTGGTCCTACGAGCAGTACTTC. Amino acids: CASSRDWSYEQYF.

In its sample, this clone was seen a few times. This specimen includes other DNA sequences encoding the same CDR3. The J gene is TRBJ1-1, the V gene TRBV5-1, with a weak D call TRBD1 (6 bases). Germline V gene lookup returns CDR1 SGHRS and CDR2 YFSETQ. The V and J ends lost 2 bases and 0 bases respectively, with 11 bases between them. The CDR3 runs to 15 residues. The CDR3 nucleotides are TGCGCCAGCAGCTTAACCACAGGGATGAACACTGAAGCTTTCTTT. Translated, it gives CASSLTTGMNTEAFF.

In its sample, this clone was seen once. This chain connects TRBV11-2 to TRBJ2-1; perhaps TRBD1 as D (6 bases). The V end was cut by 2 bases, the J end by 5 bases, with 7 bases between. From germline, CDR1 is SGHAT and CDR2 FQNNGV. CDR3 length equals 13 residues. This CDR3 is CASSLTGHNEQFF. For the CDR3, the DNA is TGTGCCAGCAGCTTAACAGGGCACAATGAGCAGTTCTTC. The full variable domain, in which reference TRBV11-2 and TRBJ2-1 provide the parts outside the CDR3, is EAGVAQSPRYKIIEKRQSVAFWCNPISGHATLYWYQQILGQGPKLLIQFQNNGVVDDSQLPKDRFSAERLKGVDSTLKIQPAKLEDSAVYLCASSLTGHNEQFFGPGTRLTVL.

The genes are TRBV5-1 and TRBJ1-6; possibly TRBD1 for D (5 bases). This CDR3 is 15 amino acids long. In germline, CDR1 is SGHRS, CDR2 YFSETQ. V was shortened by 3 bases and J by 8 bases, with 15 bases between the two germline ends. Here the CDR3 DNA reads TGCGCCAGCAGCTCCGACGAAGGGGCTTATTCACCCCTCCACTTT. The encoded protein is CASSSDEGAYSPLHF.

This chain connects TRBV10-2 to TRBJ1-2; D is unresolved. CDR1 is WSHSY and CDR2 is SAAADI in the germline V gene. This CDR3 comprises 14 residues. Between the trimmed V and J ends, which lost 4 bases and 4 bases, there was a span of 13 bases. CDR3 sequence reads: CASSAKFSPYGYTF. DNA of the CDR3: TGCGCCAGCAGTGCGAAGTTTTCACCCTATGGCTACACCTTC.

The chain links TRBV4-3 to TRBJ2-1, with TRBD2 identical over 13 bases. The CDR3 extends over 19 amino acids. The trim removed 3 bases at V and 8 bases at J, leaving 16 bases unmatched. From germline, CDR1 is LGHNA and CDR2 YSLEER. The chain's CDR3 is CASSQPMTSGTSGKYEQFF. The DNA for the CDR3 is TGCGCCAGCAGCCAGCCGATGACCTCCGGGACTAGCGGGAAGTATGAGCAGTTCTTC.

The V call is TRBV28, the J call TRBJ2-1, with TRBD2 identical over 7 bases. This CDR3 region has 12 residues. The V segment lost 6 bases and the J segment 15 bases; nucleotides outside the gene matches: 11. Looked up from germline, CDR1 is MDHEN and CDR2 is SYDVKM. The CDR3 DNA is TGTGCCAGCAGCCTCCTTGGGGGGGAAGCGTTCTTC. Translating it yields CASSLLGGEAFF.

V gene TRBV2 combines with J gene TRBJ1-3, with D perhaps TRBD1 (6 bases). CDR3 size: 13 residues. The V end lost 4 bases, the J end lost 4 bases, and 8 bases lay between the germline ends. The germline V gene encodes CDR1 SNHLY and CDR2 FYNNEI. The chain's CDR3 is CASSGDIGNTIYF. In DNA, the CDR3 is TGTGCCAGCAGTGGGGACATCGGAAACACCATATATTTT.